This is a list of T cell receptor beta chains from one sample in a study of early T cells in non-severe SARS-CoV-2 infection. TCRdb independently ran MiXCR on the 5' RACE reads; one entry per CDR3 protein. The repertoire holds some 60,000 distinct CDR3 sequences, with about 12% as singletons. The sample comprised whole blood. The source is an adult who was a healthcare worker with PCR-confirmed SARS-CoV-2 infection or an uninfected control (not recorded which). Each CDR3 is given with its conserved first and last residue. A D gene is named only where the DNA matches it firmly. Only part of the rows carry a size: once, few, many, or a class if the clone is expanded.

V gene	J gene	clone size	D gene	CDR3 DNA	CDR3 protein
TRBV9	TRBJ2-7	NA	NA	TGTGCCAGCAGCGTAGGAGCTCCTCCCTCCTACGAGCAGTACTTC	CASSVGAPPSYEQYF
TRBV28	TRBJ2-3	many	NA	TGTGCCAGCAGTACAGACTCAACCCGCACAGATACGCAGTATTTT	CASSTDSTRTDTQYF
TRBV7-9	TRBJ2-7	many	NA	TGTGCCAGCAGCTTCAACGCGTACGAGCAGTACTTC	CASSFNAYEQYF
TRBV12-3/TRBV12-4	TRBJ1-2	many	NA	TGTGCCAGCAGTTTAGCCCGGACACAATCAGCTTTTGGTGGCTACACCTTC	CASSLARTQSAFGGYTF
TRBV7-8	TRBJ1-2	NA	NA	TGTGCCAGCAGCTTAGGGGTGACAGTCTATGGCTACACCTTC	CASSLGVTVYGYTF
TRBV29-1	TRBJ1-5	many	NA	TGCAGCGTTGAAAGCGAAGGTCAGCCCCAGCATTTT	CSVESEGQPQHF
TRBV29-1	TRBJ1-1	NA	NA	TGCAGCGTTGTAGTCAACACTGAAGCTTTCTTT	CSVVVNTEAFF
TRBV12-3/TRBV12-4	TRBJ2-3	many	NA	TGTGCCAGCAGTTTAGGCGGTGGAAGCACAGATACGCAGTATTTT	CASSLGGGSTDTQYF
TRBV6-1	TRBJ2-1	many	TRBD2	TGTGCCAGCGGGAGGGACGCCTACAATGAGCAGTTCTTC	CASGRDAYNEQFF
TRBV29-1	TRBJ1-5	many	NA	TGCAGCGTCCCCGCAGGGGCGGGCAATCAGCCCCAGCATTTT	CSVPAGAGNQPQHF
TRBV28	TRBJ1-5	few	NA	TGTGCCAGCAGGGGTAATCAGCCCCAGCATTTT	CASRGNQPQHF
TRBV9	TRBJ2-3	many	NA	TGTGCCAGCAGCGGGCTCGGGGCTGGCACAGATACGCAGTATTTT	CASSGLGAGTDTQYF
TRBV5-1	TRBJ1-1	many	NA	TGCGCCAGCGGGCGGGGGGTAACGTCTGAAGCTTTCTTT	CASGRGVTSEAFF
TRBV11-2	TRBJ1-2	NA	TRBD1	TGTGCCAGCAGCCCAGGGGGACAGGGGGTGAACTATGGCTACACCTTC	CASSPGGQGVNYGYTF
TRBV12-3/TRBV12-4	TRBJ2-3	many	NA	TGTGCCAGCAGTACCGGACCGGTCGATACGCAGTATTTT	CASSTGPVDTQYF
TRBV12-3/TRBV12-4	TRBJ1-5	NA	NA	TGTGCCAGCAGTTGGGCAGGGAGGAAGCCCCAGCATTTT	CASSWAGRKPQHF
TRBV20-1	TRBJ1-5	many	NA	TGCAGTGCTAGACCCCCTGGGGAAAATCAGCCCCAGCATTTT	CSARPPGENQPQHF
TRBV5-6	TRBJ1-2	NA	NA	TGTGCCAGCAGCTTGGGGCAGGGCCAGATCCTTGGCAACTATGGCTACACCTTC	CASSLGQGQILGNYGYTF
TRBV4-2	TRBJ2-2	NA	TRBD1	TGTGCCAGCAGCTCCCGGACAGGGGCGAACACCGGGGAGCTGTTTTTT	CASSSRTGANTGELFF
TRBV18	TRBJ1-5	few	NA	TGTGCCAGCTCACCTGGGCTTAATCAGCCCCAGCATTTT	CASSPGLNQPQHF
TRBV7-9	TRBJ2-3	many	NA	TGTGCCAGCAGCCGGTCAAGGGGCGGCACAGATACGCAGTATTTT	CASSRSRGGTDTQYF
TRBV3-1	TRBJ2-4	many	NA	TGTGCCAGCAGCTTGTCGTTGACCGACCCAGCCAAAAACATTCAGTACTTC	CASSLSLTDPAKNIQYF
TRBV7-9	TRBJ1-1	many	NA	TGTGCCAGCAGCCTAGCGAGCACTGAAGCTTTCTTT	CASSLASTEAFF
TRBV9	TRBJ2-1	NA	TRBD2	TGTGCCAGCAGCACCTCGACTAGCGGAGCCTACAATGAGCAGTTCTTC	CASSTSTSGAYNEQFF
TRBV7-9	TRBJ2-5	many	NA	TGTGCCAGCAGCTCCCATGGGGTAGCGATGCGAGAGACCCAGTACTTC	CASSSHGVAMRETQYF
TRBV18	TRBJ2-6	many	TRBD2	TGTGCCAGCTCACCACTAAATAGCGGGAGTGGGGCCAACGTCCTGACTTTC	CASSPLNSGSGANVLTF
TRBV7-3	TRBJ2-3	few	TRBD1	TGTGCCAGCAGCTTCAGGGGGACCGGCACAGATACGCAGTATTTT	CASSFRGTGTDTQYF
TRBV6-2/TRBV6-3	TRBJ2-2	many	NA	TGTGCCATCATAGGGGGGACCGGGGAGCTGTTTTTT	CAIIGGTGELFF
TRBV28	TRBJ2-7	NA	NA	TGTGCCAGCAGTTTAGAGCGGCCCTACGAGCAGTACTTC	CASSLERPYEQYF
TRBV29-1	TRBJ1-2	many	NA	TGCAGCGTTGAAGCTTCCCATTACGGCTACACCTTC	CSVEASHYGYTF
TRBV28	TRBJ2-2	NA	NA	TGTGCCAGCAGATTGTGGCGGGCGAACACCGGGGAGCTGTTTTTT	CASRLWRANTGELFF
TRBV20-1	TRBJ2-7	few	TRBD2	TGCAGTGCTGCCTCGGGAGCGGGAGTTCCCGAGCAGTACTTC	CSAASGAGVPEQYF
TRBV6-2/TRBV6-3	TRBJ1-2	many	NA	TGTGCCAGCAGTTACTCGTCCCGTCCCGGGGGCTACACCTTC	CASSYSSRPGGYTF
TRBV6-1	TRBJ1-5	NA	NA	TGTGCCAGCAGTCCCCGGTATAGCAATCAGCCCCAGCATTTT	CASSPRYSNQPQHF
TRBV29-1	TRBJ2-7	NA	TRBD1	TGCAGCGTTGAGGGGACAGGGGCAGACTACGAGCAGTACTTC	CSVEGTGADYEQYF
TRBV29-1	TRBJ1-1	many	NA	TGCAGCGGAGGGGGGGTCAACACTGAAGCTTTCTTT	CSGGGVNTEAFF
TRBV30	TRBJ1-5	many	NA	TGTGCCTGGAGTGTCAGGGGCGCTAGCAATCAGCCCCAGCATTTT	CAWSVRGASNQPQHF
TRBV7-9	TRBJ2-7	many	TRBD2	TGTGCCAGCAGCTTTCTAGCGGGGGTCTACGAGCAGTACTTC	CASSFLAGVYEQYF
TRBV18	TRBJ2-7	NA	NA	TGTGCCAGCTCACCACCTCCAGGGGCGACCGTCGAGCAGTACTTC	CASSPPPGATVEQYF
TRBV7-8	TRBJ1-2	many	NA	TGTGCCAGCAGCCAGGACAGCTACTATGGCTACACCTTC	CASSQDSYYGYTF
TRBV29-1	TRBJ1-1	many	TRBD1	TGCAGCGTCCGGACAGGGCGAGGCACTGAAGCTTTCTTT	CSVRTGRGTEAFF
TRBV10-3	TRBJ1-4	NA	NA	TGTGCCATCAGCCCCGAAGCTAATGAAAAACTGTTTTTT	CAISPEANEKLFF
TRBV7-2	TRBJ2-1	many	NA	TGTGCCAGCAGCTTAGTGGTAGGCTCCTACAATGAGCAGTTCTTC	CASSLVVGSYNEQFF
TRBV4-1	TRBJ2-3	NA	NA	TGCGCCAGCAGCCCCTTCGCAGATACGCAGTATTTT	CASSPFADTQYF
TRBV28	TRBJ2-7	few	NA	TGTGCCAGCATCCTCAGCGGTACCTACGAGCAGTACTTC	CASILSGTYEQYF
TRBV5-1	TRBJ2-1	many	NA	TGCGCCAGCAGCTCGTTTGACAATGAGCAGTTCTTC	CASSSFDNEQFF
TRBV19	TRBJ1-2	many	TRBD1	TGTGCCAGTAGTATTGGACAGGGTGTCCGCTACACCTTC	CASSIGQGVRYTF
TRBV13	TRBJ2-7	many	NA	TGTGCCAGCAGCTTAACACTGAAACTAACAGTAGCCTACGAGCAGTACTTC	CASSLTLKLTVAYEQYF
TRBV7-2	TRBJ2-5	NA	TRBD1	TGTGCCAGCAGCGGCACAGGGGGCACTCAAGAGACCCAGTACTTC	CASSGTGGTQETQYF
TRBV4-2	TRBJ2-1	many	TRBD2	TGTGCCAGCAGCCAAGCCGGGACTAGCGGGAGCTCCTACAATGAGCAGTTCTTC	CASSQAGTSGSSYNEQFF